The 29 T cell receptor beta chains below were found in one sample sequenced in a study of blood T cells in healthy people across ages. The authors ran a second PCR of 7 to 11 cycles using a sample-barcoded 5' primer and a J-beta primer mix. Each CDR3 protein is one row after TCRdb ran MiXCR on the 5' RACE reads. The repertoire includes roughly 1.5 million distinct CDR3 sequences, 35% to 45% of them detected once, and just over 4% sits in the top ten. The sample was blood. These receptors were obtained from a woman aged 18-30 years in good health.

This rearrangement joins TRBV7-9 to TRBJ2-1; D is uncertain. The CDR3 totals 16 residues. With 1 base removed from V and 8 bases from J, the gap between germline ends came to 18 bases. The germline CDR1 and CDR2 sequences are SEHNR and FQNEAQ (reference sequence). CDR3 loop: CASSLELYGSLHEQFF. The CDR3, as DNA: TGTGCCAGCAGCTTAGAGCTGTACGGTTCACTCCATGAGCAGTTCTTC.

This chain links TRBV5-1 with TRBJ2-4; the D is unclear. The ends were cut back, 0 bases at V and 8 bases at J, with 15 bases in the middle. Germline V gives CDR1 SGHRS, CDR2 YFSETQ. This CDR3 is 15 amino acids long. CDR3 loop: CASSLADGTSDIQYF. The CDR3 DNA sequence: TGCGCCAGCAGCTTGGCCGACGGAACTTCGGACATTCAGTACTTC.

The CDR3 spells CASSFPTRGPTDTQYF. Written as DNA, the CDR3 is TGTGCCAGCAGTTTTCCCACCAGGGGCCCCACAGATACGCAGTATTTT. V is TRBV28 and J is TRBJ2-3; a weak D match, TRBD1 (6 bases). Germline CDR1 is MDHEN and CDR2 is SYDVKM. Trimming stripped 3 bases from V and 2 bases from J, with 15 bases between. CDR3 length equals 16 residues.

The genes are TRBV29-1 and TRBJ1-2, with TRBD1 as a possible D gene (6 bases). The CDR3 loop spans 16 amino acids. V lost 6 bases, J lost 0 bases, and 20 bases lay in between. Germline V lookup: CDR1 SQVTM, CDR2 ANQGSEA. As DNA, the CDR3 is TGCAGCGTGGGACACATACCCTACAGGGCTAACTATGGCTACACCTTC. Translated, it gives CSVGHIPYRANYGYTF.

The rearrangement uses TRBV28 and TRBJ2-1; TRBD1 matches 7 bases. V lost 7 bases to trimming and J lost 6 bases; unmatched junction nucleotides: 9. The CDR3 is 14 residues long. Germline CDR1 is MDHEN and CDR2 is SYDVKM. The CDR3 loop is CASISGQLSNEQFF. Written as DNA, the CDR3 is TGTGCCAGCATCTCGGGACAGCTGAGCAATGAGCAGTTCTTC.

The V and J genes are TRBV25-1 and TRBJ1-2; TRBD1 might be the D (5 bases). This CDR3 is 14 amino acids long. V was shortened by 3 bases and J by 4 bases, with 12 bases between the two germline ends. In germline, CDR1 is MGHDK, CDR2 SYGVNS. The CDR3 region is CASSDQGPSYGYTF. The CDR3 nucleotides read TGTGCCAGCAGTGATCAGGGACCTTCCTATGGCTACACCTTC.

The chain is built from TRBV7-8 and TRBJ2-1; D is possibly TRBD2 (6 bases). With 5 bases removed from V and 3 bases from J, the gap between germline ends came to 17 bases. The germline V gene encodes CDR1 SGHVS and CDR2 FQNEAQ. This CDR3 region has 16 residues. The CDR3 loop is CASSPARAGNYNEQFF. The CDR3 nucleotides are TGTGCCAGCAGCCCCGCCCGGGCGGGGAACTACAATGAGCAGTTCTTC.

In its sample, this clonotype was seen a few times. The CDR3 nucleotides are TGTGCCACCAGTGATTTAGGGGGGGCGGGAGACAATGAGCAGTTCTTC. This encodes CATSDLGGAGDNEQFF. V is TRBV24-1 and J is TRBJ2-1; D perhaps matches TRBD2 (7 bases). The CDR3 is made up of 16 amino acids. Germline lookup yields CDR1 KGHDR and CDR2 SFDVKD. Trimming removed 1 base from V and 5 bases from J, with 14 bases in between.

There are a few counts of this clonotype. The rearrangement joins TRBV27 to TRBJ1-4; the D is unclear. V was shortened by 2 bases and J by 8 bases, with 12 bases between the two germline ends. The CDR3 length is 14 residues. Germline lookup yields CDR1 MNHEY and CDR2 SMNVEV (reference sequence). The CDR3 protein is CASSLAGGVEKLFF. CDR3 bases: TGTGCCAGCAGTTTAGCGGGAGGTGTCGAAAAACTGTTTTTT.

The rearrangement uses TRBV30 and TRBJ1-4; unclear D gene. The germline V gene has CDR1 GTSNPN and CDR2 SVGIG (reference sequence). V shed 2 bases and J shed 8 bases, with 12 bases lying between them. The CDR3 extends over 13 amino acids. This chain's CDR3 is CAWSPPVWEKLFF. CDR3 sequence (DNA): TGTGCCTGGAGTCCGCCCGTCTGGGAAAAACTGTTTTTT.

This clonotype has a handful of counts. V is TRBV28 and J is TRBJ2-1; 8 bases fit TRBD2. The germline V gene has CDR1 MDHEN and CDR2 SYDVKM. Losses at the gene ends were 1 base for V and 4 bases for J; bases not matched to a gene: 6. CDR3 length: 16 amino acids. DNA of the CDR3: TGTGCCAGCAGTTTATTAGCCAGCGGGGGTTACAATGAGCAGTTCTTC. Translated: CASSLLASGGYNEQFF.

About this clonotype: At one end, the junction sequence differs from germline, possibly due to a read error. The J gene is TRBJ1-4, the V gene TRBV7-9; TRBD1 matches at 8 bases. The CDR3 consists of 16 residues. Germline CDR1 and CDR2: SEHNR and FQNEAQ (reference sequence). The DNA of the CDR3 is TGTGCCAGCAGCCCCATACCGACAGGGGCCAATGAAAAACAGTTTTTT. The encoded protein is CASSPIPTGANEKQFF. The variable domain in full, with the rest retrieved from reference TRBV7-9 and TRBJ1-4, is DTGVSQNPRHKITKRGQNVTFRCDPISEHNRLYWYRQTLGQGPEFLTYFQNEAQLEKSRLLSDRFSAERPKGSFSTLEIQRTEQGDSAMYLCASSPIPTGANEKQFFGSGTQLSVL.

The CDR3 loop is CASSPGTALSYEQYF. CDR3 coding DNA: TGCGCCAGCAGCCCCGGGACAGCCCTATCCTACGAGCAGTACTTC. The gene calls are TRBV5-1 and TRBJ2-7, with TRBD1 matching over 7 bases. The J segment lost 1 base and the V segment lost 4 bases, leaving 8 bases of the junction unmatched. Germline V gives CDR1 SGHRS, CDR2 YFSETQ. The CDR3 totals 15 residues.

The chain has TRBV9 and TRBJ2-3; D ambiguous. V was shortened by 4 bases and J by 0 bases, with 12 bases between the two germline ends. Germline V gene lookup returns CDR1 SGDLS and CDR2 YYNGEE. The CDR3 contains 15 residues. CDR3 sequence: CASSPRPSSTDTQYF. The DNA for the CDR3 is TGTGCCAGCAGCCCCCGTCCTTCTAGCACAGATACGCAGTATTTT.

The genes are TRBV5-1 and TRBJ2-7, with 11 bases matching TRBD1. The CDR3 length is 16 residues. The ends lost 0 bases at V and 7 bases at J; junction bases unmatched: 9. Germline V CDR1 and CDR2: SGHRS, YFSETQ. CDR3 loop: CASSLGGTGGNNEQYF. CDR3 DNA sequence: TGCGCCAGCAGCTTGGGAGGGACAGGGGGTAACAATGAGCAGTACTTC.

This rearrangement joins TRBV12-3 or TRBV12-4 to TRBJ1-1; D remains unclear. The CDR3 extends over 14 amino acids. V was pared by 6 bases and J by 4 bases, with 15 bases between. CDR3 sequence reads: CASSPLGRSTEAFF. The CDR3 DNA reads as TGTGCCAGCAGCCCCCTGGGGAGGAGCACTGAAGCTTTCTTT.

J is TRBJ1-1 and V is TRBV29-1, with D perhaps TRBD1 (6 bases). V lost 7 bases to trimming and J lost 2 bases, with 14 bases between them. The germline CDR1 and CDR2 sequences are SQVTM and ANQGSEA. This CDR3 contains 13 residues. CDR3 nucleotides: TGCAGCGCTGGGACAACGCAAAACACTGAAGCTTTCTTT. This sequence encodes CSAGTTQNTEAFF.

This chain connects TRBV6-2 or TRBV6-3 to TRBJ2-7, with TRBD2 as a possible D gene (6 bases). The V gene's germline CDR1 is MNHEY and CDR2 SVGEGT. V lost 6 bases and J 3 bases, leaving 15 bases between the germline ends. The CDR3 is made up of 14 amino acids. CDR3 sequence (DNA): TGTGCCAGCAGGAAATGGGACGGGAGCTACGAGCAGTACTTC. Translating it yields CASRKWDGSYEQYF.

The V call is TRBV2, the J call TRBJ2-7; weak D call: TRBD1 (6 bases). The V end lost 6 bases, the J end lost 12 bases, and 18 bases lay between the germline ends. The CDR3 runs 12 residues. The germline V gene has CDR1 SNHLY and CDR2 FYNNEI. The CDR3 loop reads CASSRDTRKLYF. The CDR3 nucleotides read TGTGCCAGCAGCAGGGACACCCGCAAACTGTACTTC.

This clonotype was detected only a few times. The V call is TRBV12-3 or TRBV12-4, the J call TRBJ2-7; D call uncertain. V lost 5 bases to trimming and J lost 2 bases, with 16 bases between them. The CDR3 is 15 residues long. CDR3 in DNA: TGTGCCAGCAGTCCCTCTGGACCCTTTACCTACGAGCAGTACTTC. Protein sequence: CASSPSGPFTYEQYF.

This clonotype has only a few counts. The chain uses TRBV18 and TRBJ2-4; the match to TRBD1 covers 7 bases. The CDR3 contains 17 residues. Trimming removed 3 bases from V and 0 bases from J; junction bases left unmatched: 8. CDR1 and CDR2 from the germline V gene are KGHSH and LQKENI. In nucleotides, the CDR3 is TGTGCCAGCTCACCGCCGGGACAGCCAATAGCCAAAAACATTCAGTACTTC. This gives the protein CASSPPGQPIAKNIQYF.

J is TRBJ2-7 and V is TRBV28; tentatively, D is TRBD2 (6 bases). Germline V gene sequence: CDR1 MDHEN, CDR2 SYDVKM. This CDR3 comprises 14 residues. The V and J ends lost 8 bases and 2 bases respectively, with 16 bases between them. In nucleotides, the CDR3 is TGTGCCAGCGGTAGCGGAAGCTCAACCTACGAGCAGTACTTC. Protein: CASGSGSSTYEQYF.

This chain links TRBV29-1 with TRBJ2-3; D is ambiguous. The V gene lost 4 bases and the J gene lost 0 bases, with 11 bases spanning the gap. This CDR3 has 14 amino acids. CDR1 and CDR2 from the germline V gene are SQVTM and ANQGSEA. The CDR3 protein is CSVAGRSSTDTQYF. Written as DNA, the CDR3 is TGCAGCGTTGCGGGTAGGAGTAGCACAGATACGCAGTATTTT.

The chain joins TRBV5-6 to TRBJ2-7; D remains ambiguous. Germline V gives CDR1 SGHDT, CDR2 YYEEEE. The CDR3 has 14 amino acids. V lost 0 bases, J lost 3 bases, and 10 bases lay in between. CDR3 bases: TGTGCCAGCAGCTTGGCCGCCAGTTTCTACGAGCAGTACTTC. Protein product: CASSLAASFYEQYF.

The chain uses TRBV7-9 and TRBJ2-7; D uncertain. CDR3 length equals 14 residues. Germline CDR1 SEHNR, CDR2 FQNEAQ (reference sequence). Trimming pared 5 bases from V and 2 bases from J, leaving 13 bases between. The CDR3 here is CASSRLVPAYEQYF. The DNA for the CDR3 is TGTGCCAGCAGCCGATTAGTACCTGCCTACGAGCAGTACTTC.

Worth noting for this clonotype: This may come from a read error, since a much larger clone is one base off. This sequence joins TRBV27 and TRBJ2-7, with D unresolved. Germline lookup yields CDR1 MNHEY and CDR2 SMNVEV (reference sequence). Trimming shortened V by 2 bases and J by 7 bases, and 12 bases separated the two germline ends. CDR3 length equals 13 residues. As DNA, the CDR3 is TGTGCCAGCAGTTTAGCTAGTTTCAATGAGCAGTACTTC. Its translation is CASSLASFNEQYF.

The chain combines TRBV12-3 or TRBV12-4 with TRBJ2-3; D possibly corresponds to TRBD2 (5 bases). V lost 6 bases, J lost 1 base, and 14 bases lay in between. The CDR3 extends over 15 amino acids. The DNA for the CDR3 is TGTGCCAGCAGCAACAGCCTAGCAGGCACAGATACGCAGTATTTT. It specifies CASSNSLAGTDTQYF.

A few counts support this clonotype. The chain is built from TRBV20-1 and TRBJ2-5, with 7 bases matching TRBD2. J lost 1 base, V lost 1 base, and 6 bases had no gene match. This CDR3 region has 15 residues. Germline CDR1 and CDR2: DFQATT and SNEGSKA (reference sequence). In nucleotides, the CDR3 is TGCAGTGCTAGAGGATTACTAGCGATCCAAGAGACCCAGTACTTC. This gives the protein CSARGLLAIQETQYF.

The rearrangement uses TRBV20-1 and TRBJ2-5, with D perhaps TRBD1 (6 bases). The DNA end is a closer match to TRBJ2-7, so the J assignment may be wrong. Per the germline V gene, CDR1 is DFQATT and CDR2 is SNEGSKA (reference sequence). This CDR3 spans 17 amino acids. The CDR3 here is CSARGGVDSLRPYEQYF. CDR3 nucleotide sequence: TGCAGTGCTAGGGGTGGGGTGGACAGCCTCCGTCCCTACGAGCAGTACTTC.